Each of the 29 T cell receptor beta chains below was sequenced from the same sample in a study of shared clonotypes between healthy human individuals. Measured with immunoSEQ multiplex PCR; TCRdb has only the in-frame clones, and not every one. The profile shows more than 850,000 clones, approximately 80% of them singletons. Source material: memory CD4+ T cells from PBMCs. Subset described: CD45RA-negative fraction. All receptors derive from a man aged 18 to 30 in good health. Some clones in this sample may be carry-over from other donors' samples.

This clone was counted only a few times. The J gene is TRBJ2-3, the V gene TRBV5-5; D not certain. The length of the CDR3 is 15 residues. The V and J ends lost 1 base and 2 bases respectively, with 11 bases between them. Germline V gene lookup returns CDR1 SGHKS and CDR2 YYEKEE (reference sequence). The CDR3 protein is CASSLLTRATDTQYF. The CDR3, as DNA: TGTGCCAGCAGCTTGTTAACCAGAGCCACAGATACGCAGTATTTT. The full variable domain, with the rest looked up from reference TRBV5-5 and TRBJ2-3, is DAGVTQSPTHLIKTRGQQVTLRCSPISGHKSVSWYQQVLGQGPQFIFQYYEKEERGRGNFPDRFSARQFPNYSSELNVNALLLGDSALYLCASSLLTRATDTQYFGPGTRLTVL.

The rearrangement joins TRBV15 to TRBJ1-5; 7 bases align to TRBD1. CDR3 length equals 13 residues. Looked up from germline, CDR1 is LNHNV and CDR2 is YYDKDF (reference sequence). V lost 8 bases to trimming and J lost 3 bases; unmatched junction nucleotides: 4. CDR3 region: CATQGDYNQPQHF. The DNA for the CDR3 is TGTGCCACCCAGGGGGACTACAATCAGCCCCAGCATTTT.

This chain connects TRBV25-1 to TRBJ1-1; D gene uncertain. Deletions cut 8 bases from V and 4 bases from J, with 11 bases between. The CDR3 loop spans 12 amino acids. Per the germline V gene, CDR1 is MGHDK and CDR2 is SYGVNS. The CDR3 region has the DNA TGTGCCAGCGCCCGGGAGGTCACTGAAGCTTTCTTT. It encodes CASAREVTEAFF.

The chain recombines TRBV10-3 with TRBJ1-4, with D possibly matching TRBD1 (6 bases). Trimming took 6 bases from V and 7 from J, leaving 21 bases between them. Looked up from germline, CDR1 is ENHRY and CDR2 is SYGVKD. CDR3 length equals 16 residues. The CDR3 DNA sequence: TGTGCCATCAGCAGGGGTGAGCCTGCCTCGGGTGAAAAACTGTTTTTT. Residues: CAISRGEPASGEKLFF.

This chain links TRBV28 with TRBJ2-7; possible D gene TRBD1, 5 bases. The germline CDR1 and CDR2 sequences are MDHEN and SYDVKM. V dropped 2 bases and J dropped 2 bases, with 13 bases sitting between them. The CDR3 extends over 15 amino acids. The CDR3 region has the DNA TGTGCCAGCAGTTTAGGTTACAGGTTCCCCTACGAGCAGTACTTC. Protein: CASSLGYRFPYEQYF.

Concerning this clone: A much larger clone is a single base away; this may be a read error. The chain joins TRBV2 to TRBJ2-5, with D unclear. Germline V gene lookup returns CDR1 SNHLY and CDR2 FYNNEI. The CDR3 consists of 11 residues. V was cut by 7 bases and J by 0 bases, with 3 bases left in between. The CDR3 nucleotides are TGTGCCAGCACGTACCAAGAGACCCAGTACTTC. Its protein is CASTYQETQYF.

V is TRBV29-1 and J is TRBJ2-5, with a weak D call TRBD1 (6 bases). The CDR3 loop spans 13 amino acids. Trimming left V 8 bases short and J 5 bases short, with 18 bases between. CDR1 and CDR2 (germline): SQVTM, ANQGSEA. The CDR3 is CSTSTGFVETQYF. CDR3 DNA: TGCAGCACTTCGACAGGATTTGTTGAGACCCAGTACTTC.

The chain has TRBV11-2 and TRBJ2-3; no clear D gene. In germline, CDR1 is SGHAT, CDR2 FQNNGV. The germline V and J ends were trimmed by 1 base and 1 base, with 12 bases remaining between them. The CDR3 covers 16 residues. The CDR3 bases are TGTGCCAGCAGCTTAGTTTCCCTCGGTGGCACAGATACGCAGTATTTT. Protein sequence: CASSLVSLGGTDTQYF.

The chain uses TRBV28 and TRBJ1-5; a possible D gene is TRBD1 (5 bases). The CDR3 runs 15 residues. V lost 2 bases to trimming and J lost 9 bases, with 17 bases between them. From germline, CDR1 is MDHEN and CDR2 SYDVKM. CDR3 sequence reads: CASSLGSMVQGPQHF. CDR3 coding DNA: TGTGCCAGCAGTTTAGGGTCGATGGTCCAGGGGCCCCAGCATTTT.

This chain connects TRBV27 to TRBJ2-2; a possible D gene is TRBD2 (7 bases). Germline values: CDR1 MNHEY, CDR2 SMNVEV (reference sequence). Trimming removed 2 bases from V and 2 bases from J, with 12 bases in between. There are 16 residues in the CDR3. The CDR3 loop reads CASSLRGGANTGELFF. The CDR3 bases are TGTGCCAGCAGTTTAAGGGGGGGAGCTAACACCGGGGAGCTGTTTTTT.

This chain uses TRBV7-6 with TRBJ2-7; 13 bases are shared with TRBD2. Germline lookup yields CDR1 SGHVS and CDR2 FNYEAQ. This CDR3 spans 17 amino acids. Trimming took 5 bases from V and 3 from J; bases not matched to a gene: 10. CDR3 amino acids: CASSGRLAGGRIYEQYF. CDR3 DNA sequence: TGTGCCAGCAGCGGCAGACTAGCGGGAGGTCGTATCTACGAGCAGTACTTC. The full variable domain, with the rest looked up from reference TRBV7-6 and TRBJ2-7, is GAGVSQSPRYKVTKRGQDVALRCDPISGHVSLYWYRQALGQGPEFLTYFNYEAQQDKSGLPNDRFSAERPEGSISTLTIQRTEQRDSAMYRCASSGRLAGGRIYEQYFGPGTRLTVT.

This clone was recorded once. The V gene is TRBV7-2, the J gene TRBJ2-7; a weak D match, TRBD2 (5 bases). The CDR3 covers 14 residues. Germline CDR1 and CDR2: SGHTA and FQGNSA. V dropped 5 bases and J dropped 6 bases, with 17 bases sitting between them. The CDR3 protein is CASSPRATRGEQYF. The DNA for the CDR3 is TGTGCCAGCAGCCCTCGGGCCACTCGGGGCGAGCAGTACTTC. Full variable domain (remainder filled in from reference TRBV7-2 and TRBJ2-7): GAGVSQSPSNKVTEKGKDVELRCDPISGHTALYWYRQSLGQGLEFLIYFQGNSAPDKSGLPSDRFSAERTGGSVSTLTIQRTQQEDSAVYLCASSPRATRGEQYFGPGTRLTVT.

The chain recombines TRBV7-9 with TRBJ2-4; maybe TRBD1 (6 bases). This CDR3 is 15 amino acids long. V was cut by 5 bases and J by 1 base, with 12 bases left in between. Germline lookup yields CDR1 SEHNR and CDR2 FQNEAQ (reference sequence). The CDR3 protein is CASSAQGMAKNIQYF. In DNA form, the CDR3 reads TGTGCCAGCAGCGCGCAGGGGATGGCCAAAAACATTCAGTACTTC.

This clone was seen just once. DNA of the CDR3: TGCGCCAGCAGCCTCTCCTACGGGGCTCGGAATGAGCAGTTCTTC. Protein: CASSLSYGARNEQFF. V and J are TRBV4-1 and TRBJ2-1, with D perhaps assigned TRBD1 or TRBD2 (5 bases each). This CDR3 has 15 amino acids. Germline CDR1 MGHRA, CDR2 YSYEKL. V lost 4 bases to trimming and J lost 7 bases, with 17 bases between them.

The rearrangement uses TRBV2 and TRBJ2-7; D may correspond to TRBD1 or TRBD2 (5 bases each). CDR1 is SNHLY and CDR2 is FYNNEI in the germline V gene. This CDR3 is 14 amino acids long. Trimming removed 6 bases from V and 4 bases from J, with 16 bases in between. The CDR3 loop reads CASRLGPRGYEQYF. The CDR3 DNA is TGTGCCAGCAGGCTGGGACCTAGGGGATACGAGCAGTACTTC.

This rearrangement joins TRBV5-1 to TRBJ1-1, with D perhaps TRBD1 (5 bases). The CDR3 has 16 residues. Per germline, CDR1 SGHRS and CDR2 YFSETQ. V was cut by 4 bases and J by 1 base, with 17 bases left in between. The CDR3 here is CASSGPATGRNTEAFF. DNA of the CDR3: TGCGCCAGCAGCGGTCCCGCAACAGGACGGAACACTGAAGCTTTCTTT.

The chain has TRBV10-3 and TRBJ2-3; 12 bases line up with TRBD2. With V trimmed by 6 bases and J by 0 bases, 4 bases remained unmatched. The CDR3 loop spans 16 amino acids. Germline V CDR1 and CDR2: ENHRY, SYGVKD. The CDR3 spells CAIRGTSGLSTDTQYF. The CDR3 DNA is TGTGCCATCAGGGGGACTAGCGGGCTAAGCACAGATACGCAGTATTTT.

Concerning this clone itself: Additional DNA sequences in this sample encode the identical CDR3. V is TRBV5-1 and J is TRBJ2-7; 8 positions match TRBD2. J lost 0 bases, V lost 2 bases, and 4 bases had no gene match. Germline V gene lookup returns CDR1 SGHRS and CDR2 YFSETQ. This CDR3 region has 15 residues. The CDR3 DNA is TGCGCCAGCAGCTTAGGCAGCGGGGGCTCCTACGAGCAGTACTTC. Translated: CASSLGSGGSYEQYF.

The sample holds one count of this clone. V gene TRBV15 combines with J gene TRBJ1-2; 8 nucleotides match TRBD1. V gave up 3 bases and J gave up 3 bases; unmatched junction bases: 6. The CDR3 is made up of 15 amino acids. Germline-derived CDR1 and CDR2 are LNHNV and YYDKDF (reference sequence). The CDR3 coding sequence is TGTGCCACCAGCAGGTTCACAGGGGGGGACTATGGCTACACCTTC. This gives the protein CATSRFTGGDYGYTF.

The chain couples TRBV27 to TRBJ2-2, with TRBD1 as a possible D gene (5 bases). Per the germline V gene, CDR1 is MNHEY and CDR2 is SMNVEV (reference sequence). V was shortened by 2 bases and J by 1 base, with 14 bases between the two germline ends. The CDR3 runs 17 residues. CDR3 DNA sequence: TGTGCCAGCAGTTTAATGAGTAGGGGCTTGAACACCGGGGAGCTGTTTTTT. Protein: CASSLMSRGLNTGELFF.

This rearrangement joins TRBV28 to TRBJ2-7, with D perhaps matching TRBD1 (6 bases). The germline V gene has CDR1 MDHEN and CDR2 SYDVKM. CDR3 length: 14 residues. Trimming shortened V by 10 bases and J by 2 bases, and 18 bases separated the two germline ends. The CDR3 loop reads CATRGGWPTYEQYF. CDR3 nucleotides: TGTGCCACAAGAGGGGGTTGGCCCACCTACGAGCAGTACTTC.

This clone was seen only a few times. This rearrangement joins TRBV5-8 to TRBJ1-2; D call uncertain. Germline CDR1 SGHTS, CDR2 YDEGEE. The length of the CDR3 is 13 residues. V was shortened by 0 bases and J by 2 bases, with 5 bases between the two germline ends. The CDR3 region has the DNA TGTGCCAGCAGCTTGGGCATGAACTATGGCTACACCTTC. Translating it yields CASSLGMNYGYTF.

In its sample, this clone was seen many times. This chain links TRBV5-1 with TRBJ2-3, with D possibly TRBD2 on 5 matching bases. Trimming removed 5 bases at V and 3 bases at J, with 13 bases between. The CDR3 spans 14 residues. Germline V gene sequence: CDR1 SGHRS, CDR2 YFSETQ. This chain's CDR3 is CASSRSPGTDTQYF. DNA for the CDR3: TGCGCCAGCAGTCGATCCCCGGGGACAGATACGCAGTATTTT.

To note about this clone: The sample contains more than one DNA sequence encoding this CDR3. CDR3 in DNA: TGCGCCAGCAGCTTGGCGGGGACTAGCGGCCAAGAGACCCAGTACTTC. This codes for CASSLAGTSGQETQYF. V is TRBV5-1 and J is TRBJ2-5, with 11 positions matching TRBD2. Germline V gene sequence: CDR1 SGHRS, CDR2 YFSETQ. The CDR3 sequence is 16 residues long. Trimming removed 0 bases from V and 1 base from J; junction bases left unmatched: 2.

In its sample, this clone was seen a few times. The chain carries TRBV29-1 and TRBJ2-5, with D perhaps TRBD2 (6 bases). The germline V and J ends were trimmed by 7 bases and 4 bases, with 13 bases remaining between them. Per the germline V gene, CDR1 is SQVTM and CDR2 is ANQGSEA. The CDR3 runs 12 residues. CDR3 sequence (DNA): TGCAGCGCTGTATGGGGAGGAGAGACCCAGTACTTC. Amino acids: CSAVWGGETQYF.

This clone was observed many times. The V gene is TRBV7-3, the J gene TRBJ2-3; the D gene is possibly TRBD2 (6 bases). V was trimmed by 2 bases and J by 4 bases, leaving 13 bases between them. This CDR3 has 15 residues. The V gene's germline CDR1 is SGHTA and CDR2 FQGTGA. The CDR3 nucleotides read TGTGCCAGCAGCTTAGCGGGGCTACTCGCAGATACGCAGTATTTT. Protein: CASSLAGLLADTQYF. Full variable domain (remainder filled in from reference TRBV7-3 and TRBJ2-3): GAGVSQTPSNKVTEKGKYVELRCDPISGHTALYWYRQSLGQGPEFLIYFQGTGAADDSGLPNDRFFAVRPEGSVSTLKIQRTERGDSAVYLCASSLAGLLADTQYFGPGTRLTVL.

This chain uses TRBV29-1 with TRBJ1-2; 7 nucleotides match TRBD1. In germline, CDR1 is SQVTM, CDR2 ANQGSEA. The CDR3 consists of 12 residues. The junction had 10 bases not matched to a gene; V was cut back by 7 bases and J by 8 bases. The CDR3 region is CSGREGRGGYTF. Written as DNA, the CDR3 is TGCAGCGGCCGAGAGGGCAGGGGGGGCTACACCTTC.

This chain connects TRBV30 to TRBJ2-1; D is undetermined. Germline assignment: CDR1 GTSNPN and CDR2 SVGIG (reference sequence). This CDR3 comprises 17 residues. Trimming removed 3 bases at V and 4 bases at J, with 22 bases between. CDR3 coding DNA: TGTGCCTGGAGCGATCCCCCGATAGGAGTTTGGTACAATGAGCAGTTCTTC. This gives the protein CAWSDPPIGVWYNEQFF.

The V and J genes are TRBV23-1 and TRBJ1-1, with D tentatively TRBD1 (5 bases). TRBV23-1 is marked as an open reading frame, function uncertain. The CDR3 is 14 amino acids. The V end was cut by 6 bases, the J end by 3 bases, with 14 bases between. CDR3 bases: TGCGCCAGCAGCCGGAACGGGGGAGACACTGAAGCTTTCTTT. Residues: CASSRNGGDTEAFF.